This TCR beta chain was captured by sequencing in a study of shared clonotypes between healthy human individuals. Germline V gene data show CDR1 as SGHTA and CDR2 as FQGNSA. The CDR3 sequence is 18 residues long. The V gene end was trimmed by 5 bases and the J gene end by 8 bases; junction bases not matched to a gene: 12. The assay was immunoSEQ multiplex PCR, and TCRdb's table has in-frame clones only and misses some. The repertoire holds roughly 2,000,000 clones, with roughly 95% as singletons. Positively selected for CCR7, the CD45RO-negative cells used as naive CD8 cells excluded terminally differentiated effector memory CD45RA+ cells. Broader study findings: The donor pool, a small one, limited the genetic and exposure-history diversity represented.

This clone was observed a single time. The antigen remains unidentified. The chain couples TRBV7-2 to TRBJ2-1; 16 bases match TRBD2. The clonotype originates from a man younger than 30 in good health. The source material was naive CD8+ T cells sorted from blood. CDR3 nucleotides: TGTGCCAGCAGCGAGGGACTAGCGGGAGGGCCAGGTGGCGATGAGCAGTTCTTC. Amino acids: CASSEGLAGGPGGDEQFF.